Below, 7 T cell receptor beta chains from the same sample are listed, as sequenced in a study of OX40 agonist ivuxolimab in advanced cancers. The repertoire was sequenced with immunoSEQ multiplex PCR; TCRdb's copy has only in-frame clones and lacks some. Here the sample spans about 82,000 clones, 85% to 90% being singletons. The source material was CD4+ or CD8+ T cells sorted from blood, sampled in a trial of the OX40 agonist ivuxolimab. The receptors originated from an adult with an advanced solid tumor such as melanoma, head and neck, liver or kidney cancer.

V usage is TRBV7-3 and J usage is TRBJ2-7, with a tentative D call TRBD2 (6 bases). CDR3 length equals 15 residues. With 6 bases removed from V and 2 bases from J, the gap between germline ends came to 17 bases. Germline CDR1 is SGHTA and CDR2 is FQGTGA. CDR3 nucleotide sequence: TGTGCCAGCAGGGCAGGGAGGAGACCTCCCTACGAGCAGTACTTC. Its translation: CASRAGRRPPYEQYF.

This chain uses TRBV27 with TRBJ2-6; no firm D call. Trimming left V 2 bases short and J 0 bases short, with 14 bases between. Germline V gives CDR1 MNHEY, CDR2 SMNVEV (reference sequence). The CDR3 is 18 residues long. This CDR3 reads CASSLSDPRSSGANVLTF. CDR3 sequence (DNA): TGTGCCAGCAGTTTAAGTGATCCCCGCAGCTCTGGGGCCAACGTCCTGACTTTC.

This chain joins TRBV15 and TRBJ2-1; 9 bases are shared with TRBD2. The V gene end was trimmed by 0 bases and the J gene end by 8 bases; junction bases not matched to a gene: 5. Germline loops: CDR1 LNHNV, CDR2 YYDKDF (reference sequence). CDR3 length: 15 amino acids. CDR3 loop: CATSRDGGRADEQFF. The CDR3 DNA follows: TGTGCCACCAGCAGAGACGGCGGGAGGGCCGATGAGCAGTTCTTC. The full variable domain, its missing parts supplied by reference TRBV15 and TRBJ2-1, is DAMVIQNPRYQVTQFGKPVTLSCSQTLNHNVMYWYQQKSSQAPKLLFHYYDKDFNNEADTPDNFQSRRPNTSFCFLDIRSPGLGDTAMYLCATSRDGGRADEQFFGPGTRLTVL.

V gene TRBV4-2 combines with J gene TRBJ2-5, with 11 bases lining up with TRBD2. V was clipped by 1 base and J by 2 bases; unmatched bases: 6. Germline V gene lookup returns CDR1 LGHNA and CDR2 YNFKEQ. The CDR3 is made up of 17 amino acids. CDR3 loop: CASSQVAGGPSQETQYF. CDR3 nucleotides: TGTGCCAGCAGCCAAGTAGCGGGAGGGCCGAGTCAAGAGACCCAGTACTTC.

This chain uses TRBV28 with TRBJ2-3; 8 nucleotides align to TRBD2. This CDR3 contains 13 residues. Germline V gives CDR1 MDHEN, CDR2 SYDVKM. The ends lost 10 bases at V and 5 bases at J; junction bases unmatched: 8. This chain's CDR3 is CATRTSLGDTQYF. In DNA, the CDR3 is TGTGCCACCCGGACTAGCCTCGGAGATACGCAGTATTTT.

The rearrangement joins TRBV2 to TRBJ2-7, with TRBD2 identical over 9 bases. This CDR3 spans 15 amino acids. Germline V gives CDR1 SNHLY, CDR2 FYNNEI. V was clipped by 5 bases and J by 2 bases; unmatched bases: 7. This chain's CDR3 is CASSKRAGGAYEQYF. The CDR3, as DNA: TGTGCCAGCAGTAAAAGAGCGGGAGGTGCCTACGAGCAGTACTTC.

This chain links TRBV2 with TRBJ2-7; 13 nucleotides align to TRBD2. Germline trimming cut 6 bases from V and 2 bases from J; bases unmatched to any gene: 4. The length of the CDR3 is 15 residues. In germline, CDR1 is SNHLY, CDR2 FYNNEI. CDR3 protein: CASRPGLAGTYEQYF. The CDR3 region has the DNA TGTGCCAGCAGGCCGGGACTAGCGGGAACCTACGAGCAGTACTTC. The complete variable domain, with remaining parts taken from reference TRBV2 and TRBJ2-7, reads EPEVTQTPSHQVTQMGQEVILRCVPISNHLYFYWYRQILGQKVEFLVSFYNNEISEKSEIFDDQFSVERPDGSNFTLKIRSTKLEDSAMYFCASRPGLAGTYEQYFGPGTRLTVT.